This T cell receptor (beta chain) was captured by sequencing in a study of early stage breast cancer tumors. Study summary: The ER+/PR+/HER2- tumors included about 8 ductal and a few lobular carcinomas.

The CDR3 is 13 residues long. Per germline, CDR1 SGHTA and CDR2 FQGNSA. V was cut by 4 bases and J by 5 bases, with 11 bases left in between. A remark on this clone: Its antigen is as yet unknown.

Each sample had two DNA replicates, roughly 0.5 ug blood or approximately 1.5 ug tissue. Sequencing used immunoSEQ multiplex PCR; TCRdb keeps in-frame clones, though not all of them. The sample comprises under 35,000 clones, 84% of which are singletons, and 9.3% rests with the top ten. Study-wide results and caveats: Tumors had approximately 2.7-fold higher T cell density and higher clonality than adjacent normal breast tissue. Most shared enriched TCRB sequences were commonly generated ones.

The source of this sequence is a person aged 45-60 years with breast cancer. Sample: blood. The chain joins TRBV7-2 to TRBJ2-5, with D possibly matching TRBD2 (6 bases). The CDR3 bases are TGTGCCAGCAGCTCCGGAGGGGTGGAGACCCAGTACTTC. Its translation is CASSSGGVETQYF.